The 3 T cell receptor beta chains presented below share a single source sample, sequenced in a study of metastatic and nonmetastatic thyroid tumors. TCRdb redid the clone calls on the PCR reads using MiXCR. The sample lists roughly 19,000 clones, 22% occurring once. Nobody among the patients had been given any treatment before thyroid surgery. Sequences were obtained from tumor tissue. Source of these receptors: a male donor with papillary thyroid cancer or a benign thyroid nodule (not recorded which). Some clones in this sample may be carry-over from other donors' samples.

The sample holds a few counts of this clone. The V call is TRBV30, the J call TRBJ2-2; TRBD2 matches 8 bases. Unmatched junction bases numbered 1, after V lost 4 bases and J lost 0 bases. The CDR3 runs to 14 residues. From germline, CDR1 is GTSNPN and CDR2 SVGIG (reference sequence). The CDR3: CAWKGLANTGELFF. The DNA for the CDR3 is TGTGCCTGGAAGGGACTAGCGAACACCGGGGAGCTGTTTTTT.

By frequency in the sample, this clone is medium-sized. The chain uses TRBV12-3 or TRBV12-4 and TRBJ1-6; maybe TRBD1 (6 bases). The CDR3 contains 15 residues. With 7 bases removed from V and 8 bases from J, the gap between germline ends came to 18 bases. CDR3 nucleotide sequence: TGTGCCAGCAAACCCGCTTCAGGGGCCTATTCACCCCTCCACTTT. Protein: CASKPASGAYSPLHF.

This clone occurred many times. V and J are TRBV20-1 and TRBJ2-5; 10 bases are shared with TRBD2. The V gene's germline CDR1 is DFQATT and CDR2 SNEGSKA (reference sequence). The ends lost 6 bases at V and 5 bases at J; junction bases unmatched: 15. The CDR3 has 16 residues. CDR3 DNA: TGCAGTGCCAGACTAGCGGGTGAAATTGGAAGGGAGACCCAGTACTTC. It codes for CSARLAGEIGRETQYF.